Below, 18 T cell receptor beta chains from the same sample are listed, as sequenced in a study of beta chain features in type 1 diabetes (dated by TCRdb to 2016 to 2018). Libraries were constructed by the immunoSEQ multiplex PCR assay. The entire isolated RNA was reverse transcribed using the High Capacity cDNA Reverse Transcription Kit, and thus expressed TCRB transcripts were sequenced. Imported from immuneACCESS, the table was reduced by TCRdb to in-frame sequences with V and J called. These copies leave out some clones; in studies compared against another copy, an unresolved V gene accounts for under half, and the cause of the remainder is not known. The sample has around 340,000 clones on record, less than 20% of them singletons. Under 0.05% of the sample belongs to the ten largest clones. The source material was naive CD4+ T cells from blood. The sample's cell subset or site, from its label and the paper: true naive CD4+ T cells. All receptors come from a woman aged 18 to 35 in good health.

J is TRBJ2-6 and V is TRBV7-9; TRBD1 agrees at 7 bases. Germline V CDR1 and CDR2: SEHNR, FQNEAQ (reference sequence). V was clipped by 5 bases and J by 4 bases; unmatched bases: 2. The CDR3 spans 14 residues. The CDR3 DNA reads as TGTGCCAGCAGCCCCAGGGGGGGGGCCAACGTCCTGACTTTC. Amino acid sequence: CASSPRGGANVLTF.

This chain links TRBV15 with TRBJ1-4; TRBD1 aligns across 9 bases. V was clipped by 3 bases and J by 8 bases; unmatched bases: 4. The CDR3 contains 14 residues. Germline V gene lookup returns CDR1 LNHNV and CDR2 YYDKDF (reference sequence). DNA of the CDR3: TGTGCCACCAGCAGCCGGGACAGGGACGAAAAACTGTTTTTT. This gives the protein CATSSRDRDEKLFF.

The V and J genes are TRBV7-2 and TRBJ2-1, with D maybe TRBD2 (6 bases). Germline V gene lookup returns CDR1 SGHTA and CDR2 FQGNSA. The CDR3 spans 15 residues. V dropped 7 bases and J dropped 0 bases, with 13 bases sitting between them. The CDR3: CASTSGQSSYNEQFF. As DNA, the CDR3 is TGTGCCAGCACCAGCGGGCAAAGCTCCTACAATGAGCAGTTCTTC.

The chain combines TRBV30 with TRBJ1-3; no definite D call. Trimming removed 0 bases from V and 0 bases from J, with 9 bases in between. The CDR3 has 15 residues. From germline, CDR1 is GTSNPN and CDR2 SVGIG (reference sequence). In nucleotides, the CDR3 is TGTGCCTGGAGTGTATACGGGTTCTCTGGAAACACCATATATTTT. Translating it yields CAWSVYGFSGNTIYF.

This clone was counted only a few times. The gene calls are TRBV6-6 and TRBJ1-5; perhaps TRBD1 as D (5 bases). CDR1 and CDR2 (germline): MNHNY, SVGAGI (reference sequence). V dropped 4 bases and J dropped 1 base, with 11 bases sitting between them. The CDR3 has 15 residues. CDR3 in amino acids: CASSSRVRSNQPQHF. The CDR3 DNA sequence: TGTGCCAGCAGTTCCAGGGTGAGGAGCAATCAGCCCCAGCATTTT.

The rearrangement links TRBV7-2 to TRBJ2-1; D perhaps matches TRBD2 (6 bases). Trimming removed 6 bases at V and 0 bases at J, with 12 bases between. In germline, CDR1 is SGHTA, CDR2 FQGNSA. The CDR3 extends over 15 amino acids. This CDR3 reads CASRPRGSSYNEQFF. The CDR3 DNA follows: TGTGCCAGCAGACCTCGGGGGAGCTCCTACAATGAGCAGTTCTTC.

In the case of this clone: Distinct nucleotide sequences in the sample also encode this CDR3. The chain uses TRBV7-2 and TRBJ1-1, with 7 bases fitting TRBD1. The V segment lost 4 bases and the J segment 4 bases; nucleotides outside the gene matches: 6. The germline CDR1 and CDR2 sequences are SGHTA and FQGNSA. The CDR3 runs to 14 residues. The CDR3 protein is CASSWRQGGTEAFF. The DNA for the CDR3 is TGTGCCAGCAGCTGGAGACAGGGAGGCACTGAAGCTTTCTTT.

The genes are TRBV7-9 and TRBJ1-2, with TRBD1 matching over 9 bases. Germline CDR1 reads SEHNR; CDR2 reads FQNEAQ (reference sequence). The J segment lost 4 bases and the V segment lost 0 bases, leaving 3 bases of the junction unmatched. This CDR3 contains 15 residues. The CDR3, as DNA: TGTGCCAGCAGCTTAGCGACAGGGGGAGTCTATGGCTACACCTTC. This sequence encodes CASSLATGGVYGYTF.

The chain employs TRBV7-2 and TRBJ1-1, with D possibly being TRBD1 (5 bases). CDR3 length: 11 residues. Trimming pared 5 bases from V and 7 bases from J, leaving 8 bases between. Looked up from germline, CDR1 is SGHTA and CDR2 is FQGNSA. CDR3 DNA: TGTGCCAGCAGCCGACAGATTGAAGCTTTCTTT. Translation gives CASSRQIEAFF. Full variable domain (remainder filled in from reference TRBV7-2 and TRBJ1-1): GAGVSQSPSNKVTEKGKDVELRCDPISGHTALYWYRQSLGQGLEFLIYFQGNSAPDKSGLPSDRFSAERTGGSVSTLTIQRTQQEDSAVYLCASSRQIEAFFGQGTRLTVV.

This chain uses TRBV9 with TRBJ1-4; TRBD1 matches 7 bases. CDR1 and CDR2 from the germline V gene are SGDLS and YYNGEE. Germline trimming cut 1 base from V and 7 bases from J; bases unmatched to any gene: 7. The CDR3 is 15 amino acids. CDR3 DNA sequence: TGTGCCAGCAGCGTATCCCCAGGGGGAGGTGAAAAACTGTTTTTT. Its protein is CASSVSPGGGEKLFF.

This clone has only a few counts. This chain connects TRBV29-1 to TRBJ1-2; 7 bases fit TRBD1. Germline V CDR1 and CDR2: SQVTM, ANQGSEA. CDR3 length equals 12 residues. V lost 7 bases to trimming and J lost 10 bases; unmatched junction nucleotides: 12. DNA of the CDR3: TGCAGCGGACGACAGGGAGTAGGCGACTACACCTTC. Its protein is CSGRQGVGDYTF.

V usage is TRBV7-9 and J usage is TRBJ1-4; D unresolved. V lost 2 bases and J 8 bases, leaving 6 bases between the germline ends. The CDR3 runs 12 residues. Germline loops: CDR1 SEHNR, CDR2 FQNEAQ (reference sequence). CDR3 protein: CASSLRGEKLFF. The CDR3 DNA sequence: TGTGCCAGCAGCTTACGAGGGGAAAAACTGTTTTTT.

This clone was counted between two and nine times. The rearrangement links TRBV7-2 to TRBJ2-7; D uncertain. The CDR3 has 13 residues. Germline V gives CDR1 SGHTA, CDR2 FQGNSA. V lost 7 bases to trimming and J lost 0 bases, with 10 bases between them. CDR3 region: CASTLYASYEQYF. As DNA, the CDR3 is TGTGCCAGCACGCTCTACGCCTCCTACGAGCAGTACTTC.

This clone was recorded a few times. The chain joins TRBV11-2 to TRBJ2-5; maybe TRBD2 (6 bases). Germline CDR1 is SGHAT and CDR2 is FQNNGV. V was pared by 3 bases and J by 4 bases, with 9 bases between. The CDR3 contains 13 residues. The DNA of the CDR3 is TGTGCCAGCAGCTTTTCGGGAGTAGAGACCCAGTACTTC. Protein product: CASSFSGVETQYF.

This clone has a handful of counts. The V gene is TRBV5-1, the J gene TRBJ2-1; 7 positions agree with TRBD2. The CDR3 sequence is 14 residues long. V lost 4 bases, J lost 10 bases, and 11 bases stayed unmatched. Germline CDR1 reads SGHRS; CDR2 reads YFSETQ. The CDR3 loop reads CASSSRRTSAEQFF. Written as DNA, the CDR3 is TGCGCCAGCAGCAGTAGGCGGACTAGTGCCGAGCAGTTCTTC.

The V call is TRBV5-6, the J call TRBJ2-5; D unclear. Germline V gene data show CDR1 as SGHDT and CDR2 as YYEEEE. The length of the CDR3 is 15 residues. V was trimmed by 4 bases and J by 2 bases, leaving 15 bases between them. The CDR3 reads CASSRVKAFQETQYF. For the CDR3, the DNA is TGTGCCAGCAGCCGGGTTAAAGCCTTTCAAGAGACCCAGTACTTC.

The genes are TRBV18 and TRBJ1-1, with D perhaps matching TRBD1 (5 bases). The CDR3 length is 16 residues. The V end was cut by 3 bases, the J end by 0 bases, with 14 bases between. Germline assignment: CDR1 KGHSH and CDR2 LQKENI. The CDR3 loop reads CASSPSLTGLNTEAFF. In DNA form, the CDR3 reads TGTGCCAGCTCACCGTCCCTAACAGGCTTGAACACTGAAGCTTTCTTT.

V gene TRBV2 combines with J gene TRBJ2-1; 9 positions match TRBD1. With V trimmed by 6 bases and J by 8 bases, 11 bases remained unmatched. Germline loops: CDR1 SNHLY, CDR2 FYNNEI. The CDR3 extends over 15 amino acids. CDR3 in DNA: TGTGCCAGCAGGCCTAGAACGGGACAGGGCTATGAGCAGTTCTTC. Protein product: CASRPRTGQGYEQFF.